Shown below are 31 T cell receptor beta chains from a single sample sequenced in a study of CD8+ T cells in alopecia areata. cDNA reverse transcribed from extracted RNA served as the sequencing template. TCRdb keeps only in-frame clones here, not all; method: immunoSEQ multiplex PCR. This sample carries some 180,000 clones, roughly 60% of them seen once, and the ten largest clones take under 2%. The specimen comprised CD4+ T cells sorted from blood, sampled at week 0. Source of these receptors: a human donor with alopecia areata.

V gene TRBV29-1 combines with J gene TRBJ2-1; 8 positions agree with TRBD2. With 4 bases clipped from V and 8 bases from J, the junction kept 7 bases outside the gene matches. The CDR3 runs 13 residues. From germline, CDR1 is SQVTM and CDR2 ANQGSEA. The CDR3 spells CSVGLGGVDEQFF. The CDR3, as DNA: TGCAGCGTTGGTCTCGGGGGGGTCGATGAGCAGTTCTTC.

This rearrangement joins TRBV29-1 to TRBJ2-5; D gene unclear. The V gene's germline CDR1 is SQVTM and CDR2 ANQGSEA. V lost 3 bases to trimming and J lost 5 bases, with 16 bases between them. There are 14 residues in the CDR3. The CDR3 coding sequence is TGCAGCGTTGATAGGGCCGATTTGGGGGAGACCCAGTACTTC. It encodes CSVDRADLGETQYF.

The gene calls are TRBV30 and TRBJ1-2; D gene uncertain. The CDR3 is 12 residues long. Trimming cost V 5 bases and J 5 bases, with 12 bases left between them. Germline V gene sequence: CDR1 GTSNPN, CDR2 SVGIG (reference sequence). The CDR3 DNA follows: TGTGCCTGGCTGTTGACGGATTATGGCTACACCTTC. Protein product: CAWLLTDYGYTF. Based on the CDR3 plus reference TRBV30 and TRBJ1-2, the full variable domain is SQTIHQWPATLVQPVGSPLSLECTVEGTSNPNLYWYRQAAGRGLQLLFYSVGIGQISSEVPQNLSASRPQDRQFILSSKKLLLSDSGFYLCAWLLTDYGYTFGSGTRLTVV.

The chain has TRBV15 and TRBJ2-2; D not certain. CDR3 size: 15 residues. Deletions cut 4 bases from V and 8 bases from J, with 17 bases between. The germline CDR1 and CDR2 sequences are LNHNV and YYDKDF (reference sequence). The CDR3 protein is CATSTNLGVRGELFF. CDR3 coding DNA: TGTGCCACCAGCACAAACCTGGGTGTCAGGGGGGAGCTGTTTTTT.

This clone was counted a few times. The chain has TRBV30 and TRBJ2-7; maybe TRBD1 (6 bases). The germline V gene encodes CDR1 GTSNPN and CDR2 SVGIG (reference sequence). Trimming shortened V by 6 bases and J by 0 bases, and 21 bases separated the two germline ends. The CDR3 extends over 16 amino acids. The CDR3 spells CACLPQGTASSYEQYF. In DNA, the CDR3 is TGTGCCTGTCTCCCCCAGGGGACGGCGAGCTCCTACGAGCAGTACTTC.

The chain couples TRBV29-1 to TRBJ2-7; TRBD2 is a possible D gene (6 bases). This CDR3 comprises 15 residues. Germline V gives CDR1 SQVTM, CDR2 ANQGSEA. Trimming took 7 bases from V and 0 from J, leaving 19 bases between them. The CDR3 here is CSASSRDGSSYEQYF. Here the CDR3 DNA reads TGCAGCGCCTCCTCCCGGGACGGGAGCTCCTACGAGCAGTACTTC.

V and J are TRBV30 and TRBJ1-5; 7 nucleotides match TRBD1. V shed 0 bases, J shed 7 bases, and the junction held 3 bases outside the gene matches. Germline assignment: CDR1 GTSNPN and CDR2 SVGIG (reference sequence). The CDR3 has 13 amino acids. CDR3 coding DNA: TGTGCCTGGAGTGTTCAGGGGGGCCAGCCCCAGCATTTT. Protein: CAWSVQGGQPQHF.

The table lists this clone with many counts. Other nucleotide sequences from this sample produce the same CDR3. The chain combines TRBV2 with TRBJ1-2; no clear D gene. V was shortened by 7 bases and J by 2 bases, with 11 bases between the two germline ends. This CDR3 contains 13 residues. Germline V gene sequence: CDR1 SNHLY, CDR2 FYNNEI. This chain's CDR3 is CASTPGQNYGYTF. As DNA, the CDR3 is TGTGCCAGCACCCCCGGGCAGAACTATGGCTACACCTTC.

The V gene is TRBV18, the J gene TRBJ2-5, with D unresolved. Trimming took 3 bases from V and 2 from J, leaving 10 bases between them. Germline V lookup: CDR1 KGHSH, CDR2 LQKENI. This CDR3 spans 14 amino acids. CDR3 nucleotide sequence: TGTGCCAGCTCACCTTCCGAACCGCAAGAGACCCAGTACTTC. Encoded protein: CASSPSEPQETQYF.

The chain has TRBV30 and TRBJ1-1; TRBD1 is a possible D gene (6 bases). Trimming removed 3 bases from V and 1 base from J, with 15 bases in between. CDR3 length equals 15 residues. Germline CDR1 and CDR2: GTSNPN and SVGIG (reference sequence). The CDR3 bases are TGTGCCTGGAGCGACCTGACAGGCCCGAACACTGAAGCTTTCTTT. Amino acids: CAWSDLTGPNTEAFF.

The chain is built from TRBV9 and TRBJ1-6; D remains unclear. CDR3 length: 14 amino acids. V was clipped by 0 bases and J by 8 bases, with 9 bases between them. Germline V lookup: CDR1 SGDLS, CDR2 YYNGEE. In DNA form, the CDR3 reads TGTGCCAGCAGCGTAGCTGTTGGGGATTCACCCCTCCACTTT. Translation: CASSVAVGDSPLHF.

The chain employs TRBV30 and TRBJ1-2; D uncertain. This CDR3 contains 13 residues. The germline V gene encodes CDR1 GTSNPN and CDR2 SVGIG (reference sequence). V was shortened by 0 bases and J by 6 bases, with 11 bases between the two germline ends. The CDR3 nucleotides read TGTGCCTGGAGTGTACAAGATCGGGATGGCTACACCTTC. Its protein is CAWSVQDRDGYTF.

This clone has only a few counts. This chain connects TRBV15 to TRBJ2-1; D not resolved. The germline gives CDR1 LNHNV, CDR2 YYDKDF (reference sequence). V was cut by 9 bases and J by 8 bases, with 14 bases left in between. The CDR3 has 12 amino acids. The CDR3 DNA is TGTGCCACTCGACGAACGGGCGATGAGCAGTTCTTC. Translating it yields CATRRTGDEQFF.

This clone was detected a few times. The chain links TRBV18 to TRBJ2-6; D is undetermined. The CDR3 runs 16 residues. Germline CDR1 is KGHSH and CDR2 is LQKENI. The V end lost 2 bases, the J end lost 2 bases, and 10 bases lay between the germline ends. DNA of the CDR3: TGTGCCAGCTCACCAATTTGGAACGCTGGGGCCAACGTCCTGACTTTC. It specifies CASSPIWNAGANVLTF.

The chain couples TRBV19 to TRBJ2-1, with D possibly TRBD1 on 6 matching bases. Germline V gives CDR1 LNHDA, CDR2 SQIVND (reference sequence). The CDR3 is made up of 15 amino acids. Trimming took 5 bases from V and 0 from J, leaving 11 bases between them. Here the CDR3 reads CASSQGISSYNEQFF. The CDR3 DNA reads as TGTGCCAGTAGTCAGGGGATTAGCTCCTACAATGAGCAGTTCTTC.

The J gene is TRBJ2-1, the V gene TRBV5-1, with 10 bases that match TRBD1. V lost 4 bases and J lost 1; bases outside the gene matches: 8. Germline loops: CDR1 SGHRS, CDR2 YFSETQ. This CDR3 contains 17 residues. The CDR3 sequence: CASSPGSGQGSYNEQFF. Here the CDR3 DNA reads TGCGCCAGCAGCCCCGGATCGGGACAGGGGTCCTACAATGAGCAGTTCTTC.

The rearrangement joins TRBV30 to TRBJ1-4, with TRBD1 matching 9 bases. Trimming cost V 0 bases and J 8 bases; bases outside gene matches: 7. The CDR3 sequence is 15 residues long. The germline V gene has CDR1 GTSNPN and CDR2 SVGIG (reference sequence). CDR3 residues: CAWSVNRGPSEKLFF. The CDR3 DNA sequence: TGTGCCTGGAGTGTAAACAGGGGGCCCTCCGAAAAACTGTTTTTT.

The chain combines TRBV11-2 with TRBJ2-3; possible D gene TRBD1, 6 bases. Germline V gene sequence: CDR1 SGHAT, CDR2 FQNNGV. Trimming removed 6 bases from V and 4 bases from J, with 26 bases in between. The CDR3 loop spans 18 amino acids. This CDR3 is CASSNWGPGPIVPDTQYF. CDR3 nucleotides: TGTGCCAGCAGTAACTGGGGGCCGGGGCCCATTGTCCCAGATACGCAGTATTTT.

This chain connects TRBV29-1 to TRBJ1-4, with 8 nucleotides matching TRBD1. Germline-derived CDR1 and CDR2 are SQVTM and ANQGSEA. With 3 bases clipped from V and 7 bases from J, the junction kept 4 bases outside the gene matches. The CDR3 runs to 13 residues. DNA for the CDR3: TGCAGCGTTGATGCAGGGGGCCCTGAAAAACTGTTTTTT. Translated: CSVDAGGPEKLFF.

The V gene is TRBV2, the J gene TRBJ2-4, with D perhaps matching TRBD1 (5 bases). The CDR3 is made up of 13 amino acids. Per the germline V gene, CDR1 is SNHLY and CDR2 is FYNNEI. The V and J ends lost 8 bases and 6 bases respectively, with 14 bases between them. The CDR3 DNA follows: TGTGCCAGCGGGATGGGGCAACGAAACATTCAGTACTTC. This codes for CASGMGQRNIQYF.

A few counts support this clone. This chain uses TRBV7-2 with TRBJ2-1; perhaps TRBD2 as D (5 bases). The CDR3 contains 15 residues. Germline lookup yields CDR1 SGHTA and CDR2 FQGNSA. Trimming left V 4 bases short and J 4 bases short, with 14 bases between. Here the CDR3 reads CASSSTRPGYNEQFF. Here the CDR3 DNA reads TGTGCCAGCAGCTCGACCCGTCCGGGATACAATGAGCAGTTCTTC. Based on the CDR3 plus reference TRBV7-2 and TRBJ2-1, the full variable domain is GAGVSQSPSNKVTEKGKDVELRCDPISGHTALYWYRQSLGQGLEFLIYFQGNSAPDKSGLPSDRFSAERTGGSVSTLTIQRTQQEDSAVYLCASSSTRPGYNEQFFGPGTRLTVL.

This clone was detected a few times. The chain employs TRBV30 and TRBJ2-4; D uncertain. The germline gives CDR1 GTSNPN, CDR2 SVGIG (reference sequence). CDR3 size: 13 residues. V dropped 0 bases and J dropped 5 bases, with 8 bases sitting between them. The CDR3 coding sequence is TGTGCCTGGAGTGTACTAACAGAAAACATTCAGTACTTC. Translated: CAWSVLTENIQYF.

The chain employs TRBV5-6 and TRBJ2-5, with TRBD2 matching 8 bases. Unmatched junction bases numbered 3, after V lost 0 bases and J lost 2 bases. The CDR3 contains 15 residues. The germline gives CDR1 SGHDT, CDR2 YYEEEE. The CDR3 loop reads CASSLVAGGQETQYF. DNA for the CDR3: TGTGCCAGCAGCTTGGTTGCGGGGGGACAAGAGACCCAGTACTTC.

This chain joins TRBV6-6 and TRBJ1-2, with TRBD1 as a possible D gene (6 bases). V was clipped by 5 bases and J by 5 bases, with 18 bases between them. The germline V gene has CDR1 MNHNY and CDR2 SVGAGI (reference sequence). The CDR3 extends over 15 amino acids. The CDR3 nucleotides read TGTGCCAGCAGTCCGCGAGGACAGCAAGTTTATGGCTACACCTTC. Its translation is CASSPRGQQVYGYTF.

The rearrangement joins TRBV13 to TRBJ1-1; weak D call: TRBD1 (5 bases). This CDR3 is built from 14 residues. The V end lost 0 bases, the J end lost 6 bases, and 11 bases lay between the germline ends. Germline V lookup: CDR1 PRHDT, CDR2 FYEKMQ (reference sequence). The chain's CDR3 is CASSLGRGIAEAFF. Here the CDR3 DNA reads TGTGCCAGCAGCTTAGGGCGGGGGATCGCTGAAGCTTTCTTT.

V and J are TRBV7-2 and TRBJ1-2, with D possibly being TRBD1 (5 bases). The CDR3 runs to 16 residues. Germline CDR1 SGHTA, CDR2 FQGNSA. V was shortened by 1 base and J by 0 bases, with 12 bases between the two germline ends. The CDR3 nucleotides read TGTGCCAGCAGCTTAGGTTTGACCAGGGCTAACTATGGCTACACCTTC. It is translated as CASSLGLTRANYGYTF.

The chain has TRBV2 and TRBJ1-5; 8 bases agree with TRBD1. The CDR3 is 11 residues long. Germline CDR1 reads SNHLY; CDR2 reads FYNNEI. The junction had 5 bases not matched to a gene; V was cut back by 8 bases and J by 11 bases. CDR3 protein: CASPRQGTQHF. The CDR3, as DNA: TGTGCCAGCCCCCGACAGGGGACCCAGCATTTT.

The gene calls are TRBV29-1 and TRBJ2-7; 10 nucleotides match TRBD1. Trimming cost V 0 bases and J 2 bases; bases outside gene matches: 4. This CDR3 region has 15 residues. The germline gives CDR1 SQVTM, CDR2 ANQGSEA. The CDR3 sequence is CSVEDSGTGAYEQYF. The CDR3 DNA sequence: TGCAGCGTTGAAGACTCCGGGACAGGGGCCTACGAGCAGTACTTC.

The chain links TRBV29-1 to TRBJ2-1; tentatively, D is TRBD1 (5 bases). Germline V gene lookup returns CDR1 SQVTM and CDR2 ANQGSEA. The CDR3 is made up of 16 amino acids. V was pared by 4 bases and J by 0 bases, with 16 bases between. The CDR3 DNA reads TGCAGCGTTGTCCTGGGTCAGGGTGGCTCCTACAATGAGCAGTTCTTC. Translating gives CSVVLGQGGSYNEQFF.

The chain has TRBV5-6 and TRBJ2-2; TRBD1 agrees at 8 bases. CDR3 length equals 15 residues. In germline, CDR1 is SGHDT, CDR2 YYEEEE. V trimming: 4 bases; J trimming: 4 bases; junction bases outside the gene matches: 6. In nucleotides, the CDR3 is TGTGCCAGCAGCCCTCCGACAGGGGCCACCGGGGAGCTGTTTTTT. Protein: CASSPPTGATGELFF.

This chain joins TRBV7-2 and TRBJ2-7, with 8 positions matching TRBD1. V dropped 5 bases and J dropped 6; count of bases not matched to a gene: 6. The CDR3 spans 13 residues. CDR1 and CDR2 (germline): SGHTA, FQGNSA. The CDR3 protein is CASSPDRGGEQYF. CDR3 DNA sequence: TGTGCCAGCAGCCCAGACAGGGGAGGCGAGCAGTACTTC.